This T cell receptor beta chain was captured by sequencing in a study of T cell responses to AZD1222 COVID-19 vaccine. Findings and limits, study-wide: A mostly white British donor set with more females was recruited, and clonal diversity was possibly underestimated. After the peak T cell response, and only then, were repertoires sampled.

With 0 bases removed from V and 3 bases from J, the gap between germline ends came to 13 bases. This CDR3 contains 16 residues. Germline-derived CDR1 and CDR2 are SGHTA and FQGNSA. As regards this clone: Its target is unknown.

Libraries were prepared by immunoSEQ multiplex PCR; TCRdb keeps only in-frame clonotypes and omits some of them. The repertoire holds about 130,000 clones, with roughly 92% as singletons. V gene TRBV7-2 combines with J gene TRBJ2-3, with D perhaps TRBD1 or TRBD2 (5 bases each). Sequenced here: peripheral blood, sampled 28 days after the second AZD1222 dose. This sequence was found in an adult who received the AZD1222 COVID-19 vaccine. The CDR3 DNA reads TGTGCCAGCAGCTTAGCGGGGGTACCGGGGACAGATACGCAGTATTTT. Protein: CASSLAGVPGTDTQYF.